This T cell receptor beta chain was documented in a study of T cell responses to AZD1222 COVID-19 vaccine. In the study overall: Pooled samples include second doses given at about 4 or 12 weeks. Whole-study findings and limits: None of the repertoires were sampled until the peak T cell response had passed. The donor group comprised mostly white British people and more females; the analysis possibly underestimated clonal diversity. Baseline seropositivity characterized only a handful of AZD1222 recipients.

Germline-derived CDR1 and CDR2 are SQVTM and ANQGSEA. This CDR3 has 14 residues. The V end was cut by 4 bases, the J end by 1 base, with 10 bases between. A word on this clone: Its antigen is still unknown.

Sequencing used immunoSEQ multiplex PCR; TCRdb keeps in-frame clones, though not all of them. The sample contains about 130,000 clones, 80% to 90% of which appear only once. This chain links TRBV29-1 with TRBJ2-2; D call uncertain. Sequencing used peripheral blood, obtained on day 0 of AZD1222 vaccination. The source of this sequence is an adult in good health. CDR3 nucleotide sequence: TGCAGCGTTGCACCAACGCGGAACACCGGGGAGCTGTTTTTT. Its translation: CSVAPTRNTGELFF.